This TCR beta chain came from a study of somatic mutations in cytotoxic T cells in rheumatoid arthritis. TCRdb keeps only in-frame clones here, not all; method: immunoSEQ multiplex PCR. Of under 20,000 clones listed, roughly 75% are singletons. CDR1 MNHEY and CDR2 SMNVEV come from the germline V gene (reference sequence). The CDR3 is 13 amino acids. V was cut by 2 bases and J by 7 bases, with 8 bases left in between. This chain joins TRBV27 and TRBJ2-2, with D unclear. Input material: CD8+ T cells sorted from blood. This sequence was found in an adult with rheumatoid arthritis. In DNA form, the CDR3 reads TGTGCCAGCAGTTTAATAGGAAACGGGGAGCTGTTTTTT. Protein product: CASSLIGNGELFF.